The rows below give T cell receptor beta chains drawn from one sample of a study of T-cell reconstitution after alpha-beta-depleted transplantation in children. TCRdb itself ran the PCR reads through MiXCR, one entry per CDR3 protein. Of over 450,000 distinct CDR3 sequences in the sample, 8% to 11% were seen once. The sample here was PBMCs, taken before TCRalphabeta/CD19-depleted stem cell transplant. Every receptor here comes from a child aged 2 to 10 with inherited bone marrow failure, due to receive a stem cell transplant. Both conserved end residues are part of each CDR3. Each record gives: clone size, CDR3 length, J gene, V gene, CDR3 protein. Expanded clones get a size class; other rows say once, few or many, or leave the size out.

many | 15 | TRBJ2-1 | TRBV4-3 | CASSQGRTGRLPQFF
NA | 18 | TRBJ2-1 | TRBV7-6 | CASSLIVRPGLEAGEQFF
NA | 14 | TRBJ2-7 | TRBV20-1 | CSASRDRFWGEQYF
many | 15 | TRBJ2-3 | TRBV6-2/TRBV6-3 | CASSPLAGDTDTQYF
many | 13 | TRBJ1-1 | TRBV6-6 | CASSSPALTEAFF
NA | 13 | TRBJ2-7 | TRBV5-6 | CASRSGSSYEQYF
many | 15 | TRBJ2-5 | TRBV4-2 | CASSQGGGTVETQYF
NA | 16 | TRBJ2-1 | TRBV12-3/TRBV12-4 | CASSGLAGLSYNEQFF
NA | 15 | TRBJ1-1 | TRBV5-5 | CASSLEGPLGTEAFF
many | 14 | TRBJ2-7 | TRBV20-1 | CSAGPPDRSYEQYF
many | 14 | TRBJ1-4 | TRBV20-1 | CSARDRRTDEKLFF
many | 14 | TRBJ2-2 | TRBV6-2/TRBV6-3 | CASSYPEATGELFF
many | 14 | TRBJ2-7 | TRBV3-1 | CASSQLGGSYEQYF
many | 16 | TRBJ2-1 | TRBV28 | CASSLLGLALYNEQFF
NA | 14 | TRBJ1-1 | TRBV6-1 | CASAIATANTEAFF
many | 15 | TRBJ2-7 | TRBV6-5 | CASSYSGRRDYEQYF
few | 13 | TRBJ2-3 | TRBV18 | CASSHDGTDTQYF
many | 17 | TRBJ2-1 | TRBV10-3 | CAISGTSGRAIDNEQFF
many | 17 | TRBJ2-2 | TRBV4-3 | CASSQDLGGLNTGELFF
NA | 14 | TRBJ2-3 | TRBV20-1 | CSANALPYTDTQYF
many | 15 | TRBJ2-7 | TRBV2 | CASSERGRPNYEQYF
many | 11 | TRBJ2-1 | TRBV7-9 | CASSEGNEQFF
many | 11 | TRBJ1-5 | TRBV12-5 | CASGLGRSQHF
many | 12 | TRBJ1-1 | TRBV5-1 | CASNGDHTEAFF
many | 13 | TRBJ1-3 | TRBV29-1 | CSAARDTGNTIYF
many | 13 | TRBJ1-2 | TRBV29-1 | CSAETEANYGYTF
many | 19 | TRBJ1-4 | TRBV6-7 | CASSYLPAPLTATNEKLFF
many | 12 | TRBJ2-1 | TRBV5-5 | CASSLWTSQQFF
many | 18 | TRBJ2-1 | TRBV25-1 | CASSGPPSRASSYNEQFF
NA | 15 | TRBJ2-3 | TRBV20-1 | CSARDPNRDLGWQYF
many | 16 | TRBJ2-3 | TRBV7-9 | CASSLSPLPSTDTQYF
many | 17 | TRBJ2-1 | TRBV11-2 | CASSPSWASGRHNEQFF
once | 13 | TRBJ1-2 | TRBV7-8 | CASSALGTYGYTF
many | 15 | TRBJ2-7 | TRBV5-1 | CASSLGIPLSYEQYF
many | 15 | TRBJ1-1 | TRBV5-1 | CASSWGPGDGTEAFF
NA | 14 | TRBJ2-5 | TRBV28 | CASGWGQRQETQYF
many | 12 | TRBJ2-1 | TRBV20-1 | CSASLARDEQFF
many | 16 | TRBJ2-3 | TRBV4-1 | CASSHRAQSGHYTQYF
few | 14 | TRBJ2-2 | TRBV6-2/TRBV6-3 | CASTHLKGTGELFF
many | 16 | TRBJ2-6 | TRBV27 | CASSSLDLSGANVLTF
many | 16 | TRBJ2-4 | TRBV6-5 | CASSYFPGRSKNIQYF
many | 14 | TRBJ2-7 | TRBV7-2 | CASRATSGRDEQYF
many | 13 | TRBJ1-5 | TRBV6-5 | CASSYDRSRPQHF
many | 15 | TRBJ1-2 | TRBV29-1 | CSVEAAGGHFYGYTF
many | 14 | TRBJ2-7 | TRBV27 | CASSPRQGMREQYF
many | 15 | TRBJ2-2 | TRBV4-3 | CASSQLAGGTGELFF
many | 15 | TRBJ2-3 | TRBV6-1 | CASSPWTESTDTQYF